Each of the 5 T cell receptor beta chains below was sequenced from the same sample in a study of blood T cells in healthy people across ages. The second PCR ran roughly 7 to 12 cycles with a sample-barcoded 5' primer and J-beta primers. TCRdb analysed the 5' RACE reads with MiXCR anew, one entry per CDR3 protein. The sample contains 550,000 to 650,000 distinct CDR3 sequences, approximately 30% of which appear only once. Source material: blood. These receptors were obtained from an elderly woman in good health.

This clonotype was seen at least ten times. The rearrangement joins TRBV6-6 to TRBJ2-7, with D unclear. Germline V CDR1 and CDR2: MNHNY, SVGAGI (reference sequence). V was clipped by 5 bases and J by 7 bases, with 9 bases between them. This CDR3 spans 11 amino acids. The CDR3 loop reads CASSLPGEQYF. DNA for the CDR3: TGTGCCAGCAGTCTCCCCGGGGAGCAGTACTTC.

This clonotype was seen repeatedly, ten times or more. The chain links TRBV5-1 to TRBJ1-6, with 7 nucleotides matching TRBD1. There are 15 residues in the CDR3. Germline V CDR1 and CDR2: SGHRS, YFSETQ. J gave up 8 bases and V 0 bases, and 5 bases lay outside the gene matches. The CDR3 region has the DNA TGCGCCAGCAGCTTGGAGGGACAGAGCTATTCACCCCTCCACTTT. Translated, it gives CASSLEGQSYSPLHF.

V gene TRBV19 combines with J gene TRBJ1-1; tentative D call: TRBD1 (6 bases). Per the germline V gene, CDR1 is LNHDA and CDR2 is SQIVND (reference sequence). The CDR3 consists of 14 residues. The V end was cut by 4 bases, the J end by 0 bases, with 9 bases between. The DNA for the CDR3 is TGTGCCAGTAGTACAGACAGGTTGAACACTGAAGCTTTCTTT. Residues: CASSTDRLNTEAFF.

This clonotype was detected ten times or more. The chain couples TRBV6-1 to TRBJ1-6; no clear D gene. The germline gives CDR1 MNHNS, CDR2 SASEGT. The V and J ends lost 2 bases and 7 bases respectively, with 9 bases between them. This CDR3 is 14 amino acids long. CDR3 in DNA: TGTGCCAGCAGTGAATCGGGTTTCAATTCACCCCTCCACTTT. It translates to CASSESGFNSPLHF.

This clonotype was recorded at least ten times. The chain joins TRBV18 to TRBJ2-6; tentatively, D is TRBD1 (5 bases). CDR1 KGHSH and CDR2 LQKENI come from the germline V gene. V lost 3 bases to trimming and J lost 2 bases, with 8 bases between them. CDR3 length equals 15 residues. This chain's CDR3 is CASSPWGTGANVLTF. CDR3 nucleotide sequence: TGTGCCAGCTCACCCTGGGGCACTGGGGCCAACGTCCTGACTTTC.